One and the same sample provided the 25 T cell receptor beta chains below, sequenced in a study of control samples from healthy donors and cancer patients. TCRdb keeps only in-frame clones here, not all; method: immunoSEQ multiplex PCR. The profile covers 90,000 to 100,000 clones, with 70% to 80% appearing a single time and over 9.5% taken by the ten largest. The sample consisted of blood. The receptors derive from a woman in her 30s in good health.

By share of the sample, this clone is large. The V gene is TRBV2, the J gene TRBJ1-1, with 8 bases lining up with TRBD1. The junction had 9 bases not matched to a gene; V was cut back by 7 bases and J by 5 bases. The CDR3 loop spans 14 amino acids. Germline CDR1 reads SNHLY; CDR2 reads FYNNEI. The CDR3 bases are TGTGCCAGCATCGGACAGGGATTGAGGACTGAAGCTTTCTTT. This codes for CASIGQGLRTEAFF.

The rearrangement joins TRBV19 to TRBJ2-2; 10 nucleotides align to TRBD2. CDR1 is LNHDA and CDR2 is SQIVND in the germline V gene (reference sequence). The CDR3 is 14 residues long. V trimming: 2 bases; J trimming: 6 bases; junction bases outside the gene matches: 0. The CDR3 nucleotides read TGTGCCAGTAGTATAAGCGGGGGGGCCGGGGAGCTGTTTTTT. It translates to CASSISGGAGELFF. Based on the CDR3 plus reference TRBV19 and TRBJ2-2, the full variable domain is DGGITQSPKYLFRKEGQNVTLSCEQNLNHDAMYWYRQDPGQGLRLIYYSQIVNDFQKGDIAEGYSVSREKKESFPLTVTSAQKNPTAFYLCASSISGGAGELFFGEGSRLTVL.

As concerns this clone: This sample also contains other DNA sequences that code for the same CDR3. This rearrangement joins TRBV7-2 to TRBJ2-3; a possible D gene is TRBD2 (7 bases). Germline lookup yields CDR1 SGHTA and CDR2 FQGNSA. The V end was cut by 0 bases, the J end by 3 bases, with 10 bases between. This CDR3 spans 15 amino acids. CDR3 protein: CASSLAGGRTDTQYF. DNA of the CDR3: TGTGCCAGCAGCTTAGCGGGGGGGCGAACAGATACGCAGTATTTT.

V and J are TRBV24-1 and TRBJ1-5; no clear D. V was shortened by 3 bases and J by 0 bases, with 8 bases between the two germline ends. CDR3 size: 15 residues. Germline V gives CDR1 KGHDR, CDR2 SFDVKD. The CDR3 DNA reads as TGTGCCACCAGTGATACAGAGAATAGCAATCAGCCCCAGCATTTT. This sequence encodes CATSDTENSNQPQHF.

The chain is built from TRBV3-1 (or the pseudogene TRBV3-2) and TRBJ1-2; D may be TRBD1 (5 bases). The CDR3 sequence is 13 residues long. CDR1 LGHDT and CDR2 YNNKEL come from the germline V gene (reference sequence). V lost 0 bases, J lost 8 bases, and 10 bases lay in between. CDR3 region: CASSQEGEGGYTF. CDR3 bases: TGTGCCAGCAGCCAAGAGGGGGAAGGGGGCTACACCTTC.

This chain connects TRBV9 to TRBJ1-3; the D is unclear. V lost 2 bases and J 6 bases, leaving 15 bases between the germline ends. The CDR3 spans 15 residues. CDR1 and CDR2 from the germline V gene are SGDLS and YYNGEE. The CDR3 nucleotides are TGTGCCAGCAGCGTGGGCCCCCAGAATACAAACACCATATATTTT. Translated, it gives CASSVGPQNTNTIYF.

The chain carries TRBV6-5 and TRBJ2-7; TRBD2 aligns across 7 bases. V trimming: 6 bases; J trimming: 4 bases; junction bases outside the gene matches: 3. This CDR3 is built from 12 residues. CDR1 is MNHEY, CDR2 SVGAGI, per germline. The CDR3 is CASSQRGYEQYF. CDR3 bases: TGTGCCAGCAGCCAGCGGGGATACGAGCAGTACTTC.

The V call is TRBV6-5, the J call TRBJ1-1, with 7 positions matching TRBD1. The CDR3 spans 13 residues. From germline, CDR1 is MNHEY and CDR2 SVGAGI. V was pared by 10 bases and J by 1 base, with 6 bases of the junction left unmatched. The CDR3 region is CATRHRGNTEAFF. The CDR3 coding sequence is TGTGCCACCCGACACAGGGGGAACACTGAAGCTTTCTTT.

V usage is TRBV9 and J usage is TRBJ2-7, with TRBD1 matching over 9 bases. CDR3 size: 16 residues. Germline V lookup: CDR1 SGDLS, CDR2 YYNGEE. After removal of 4 bases from V and 2 bases from J, the junction contained 10 bases not matched to a gene. CDR3 in DNA: TGTGCCAGCAGCACCTCGGGACAGGGTGACCCCTACGAGCAGTACTTC. This sequence encodes CASSTSGQGDPYEQYF.

The gene calls are TRBV5-1 and TRBJ1-2; no clear D. V was pared by 0 bases and J by 5 bases, with 11 bases between. The CDR3 spans 14 residues. Germline-derived CDR1 and CDR2 are SGHRS and YFSETQ. The CDR3 reads CASSLAPSVYGYTF. CDR3 in DNA: TGCGCCAGCAGCTTGGCCCCGTCGGTTTATGGCTACACCTTC.

The chain joins TRBV5-4 to TRBJ2-1; TRBD2 might be the D (6 bases). The CDR3 is 15 amino acids. The germline CDR1 and CDR2 sequences are SGHNT and YYREEE (reference sequence). V lost 4 bases and J lost 1, with 12 bases in between. In DNA, the CDR3 is TGTGCCAGCAGCGCCCCCGGGGGTTCCTACAATGAGCAGTTCTTC. It is translated as CASSAPGGSYNEQFF.

This clone turned up a few times. The chain links TRBV5-6 to TRBJ2-7; D tentatively fits TRBD1 or TRBD2 (5 bases each). CDR1 and CDR2 (germline): SGHDT, YYEEEE. V lost 4 bases, J lost 3 bases, and 14 bases lay in between. This CDR3 contains 14 residues. DNA for the CDR3: TGTGCCAGCAGCCTCCGGGACGGATTCTACGAGCAGTACTTC. Its protein is CASSLRDGFYEQYF.

This clone occurred a few times. The gene calls are TRBV3-1 (or the pseudogene TRBV3-2) and TRBJ2-4; 8 bases line up with TRBD2. The V segment lost 4 bases and the J segment 2 bases; nucleotides outside the gene matches: 13. The CDR3 spans 18 residues. The germline gives CDR1 LGHDT, CDR2 YNNKEL (reference sequence). The CDR3 reads CASSPRTPSGGTKNIQYF. The DNA of the CDR3 is TGTGCCAGCAGCCCACGAACCCCCAGCGGGGGTACCAAAAACATTCAGTACTTC.

CDR3 loop: CASSIEATGANVLTF. The CDR3 coding sequence is TGTGCCAGTAGTATAGAGGCCACTGGGGCCAACGTCCTGACTTTC. This sequence joins TRBV19 and TRBJ2-6; D ambiguous. This CDR3 is 15 amino acids long. V was shortened by 0 bases and J by 2 bases, with 5 bases between the two germline ends. CDR1 LNHDA and CDR2 SQIVND come from the germline V gene (reference sequence). Full variable domain (outside the CDR3, taken from reference TRBV19 and TRBJ2-6): DGGITQSPKYLFRKEGQNVTLSCEQNLNHDAMYWYRQDPGQGLRLIYYSQIVNDFQKGDIAEGYSVSREKKESFPLTVTSAQKNPTAFYLCASSIEATGANVLTFGAGSRLTVL.

This clone was detected only a few times. V usage is TRBV4-3 and J usage is TRBJ2-6; 10 bases line up with TRBD1. Germline loops: CDR1 LGHNA, CDR2 YSLEER. The CDR3 loop spans 17 amino acids. V lost 6 bases, J lost 4 bases, and 9 bases stayed unmatched. DNA of the CDR3: TGCGCCAGCAGAGCCTCCGGGACAGGGGACGGGGCCAACGTCCTGACTTTC. Translation: CASRASGTGDGANVLTF.

The chain has TRBV6-2 or TRBV6-3 and TRBJ2-5, with D possibly being TRBD2 (5 bases). This CDR3 is 15 amino acids long. Germline V gene data show CDR1 as MNHEY and CDR2 as SVGEGT. Trimming removed 0 bases from V and 5 bases from J, with 13 bases in between. The DNA of the CDR3 is TGTGCCAGCAGTTACTCTGGACTCTCTACGGAGACCCAGTACTTC. It specifies CASSYSGLSTETQYF.

The rearrangement links TRBV18 to TRBJ1-1; D is undetermined. The V and J ends lost 2 bases and 1 base respectively, with 14 bases between them. The CDR3 consists of 16 residues. Germline CDR1 is KGHSH and CDR2 is LQKENI. CDR3 DNA sequence: TGTGCCAGCTCACCATCGGCTCCCGGGTCGAACACTGAAGCTTTCTTT. It encodes CASSPSAPGSNTEAFF. Full variable domain (outside the CDR3, taken from reference TRBV18 and TRBJ1-1): NAGVMQNPRHLVRRRGQEARLRCSPMKGHSHVYWYRQLPEEGLKFMVYLQKENIIDESGMPKERFSAEFPKEGPSILRIQQVVRGDSAAYFCASSPSAPGSNTEAFFGQGTRLTVV.

The rearrangement links TRBV5-6 to TRBJ1-2, with a possible D match to TRBD1 (5 bases). V lost 3 bases and J lost 2, with 17 bases in between. Germline loops: CDR1 SGHDT, CDR2 YYEEEE. CDR3 size: 16 residues. As DNA, the CDR3 is TGTGCCAGCAGCTACACAGCCAGGGAGGAGAACTATGGCTACACCTTC. It yields the protein CASSYTAREENYGYTF.

This chain joins TRBV24-1 and TRBJ2-2; 7 nucleotides match TRBD2. This CDR3 region has 17 residues. V gave up 3 bases and J gave up 4 bases; unmatched junction bases: 10. The germline CDR1 and CDR2 sequences are KGHDR and SFDVKD. The CDR3 DNA follows: TGTGCCACCAGTGATCCCGTGAGGCGGGGGATCACCGGGGAGCTGTTTTTT. Amino acid sequence: CATSDPVRRGITGELFF.

V usage is TRBV29-1 and J usage is TRBJ2-2; perhaps TRBD1 as D (6 bases). The V end lost 8 bases, the J end lost 3 bases, and 16 bases lay between the germline ends. The CDR3 consists of 14 residues. CDR1 and CDR2 from the germline V gene are SQVTM and ANQGSEA. The CDR3 DNA sequence: TGCAGCACCCGGACAGATCAGGACACCGGGGAGCTGTTTTTT. Its protein product is CSTRTDQDTGELFF.

The CDR3 reads CASSPKSTQVPPSPTKHF. CDR3 nucleotide sequence: TGTGCCAGCTCACCAAAATCTACACAGGTACCGCCGTCTCCAACCAAGCATTTT. The chain employs TRBV18 and TRBJ1-5; D is perhaps TRBD1 (5 bases). Trimming stripped 2 bases from V and 14 bases from J, with 31 bases between. The germline gives CDR1 KGHSH, CDR2 LQKENI. The CDR3 loop spans 18 amino acids.

V gene TRBV19 combines with J gene TRBJ1-2; D is unclear. Trimming removed 9 bases at V and 4 bases at J, with 18 bases between. This CDR3 has 14 residues. CDR1 is LNHDA, CDR2 SQIVND, per germline (reference sequence). For the CDR3, the DNA is TGTGCCAGCGGATTACCCCAGAGGATCTATGGCTACACCTTC. Residues: CASGLPQRIYGYTF.

J is TRBJ1-6 and V is TRBV5-6; D might be TRBD1 (5 bases). Germline CDR1 is SGHDT and CDR2 is YYEEEE. Trimming took 3 bases from V and 17 from J, leaving 18 bases between them. The CDR3 loop spans 13 amino acids. The CDR3 reads CASSWRGRARFHF. In DNA form, the CDR3 reads TGTGCCAGCAGCTGGCGGGGACGGGCCCGTTTCCACTTT.

In this sample, this clone turned up a few times. The rearrangement uses TRBV19 and TRBJ1-5; 9 bases are a match to TRBD1. V gave up 1 base and J gave up 5 bases; unmatched junction bases: 0. CDR3 length equals 14 residues. Germline lookup yields CDR1 LNHDA and CDR2 SQIVND (reference sequence). The CDR3 bases are TGTGCCAGTAGTATAGGACAGGGGGATCAGCCCCAGCATTTT. Its translation: CASSIGQGDQPQHF.

The gene calls are TRBV7-7 and TRBJ1-3; D unclear. Trimming left V 8 bases short and J 0 bases short, with 11 bases between. Germline loops: CDR1 SSHAT, CDR2 FNYEAQ (reference sequence). The CDR3 sequence is 14 residues long. CDR3 protein: CASGPTRSGNTIYF. The CDR3 DNA reads TGTGCCAGCGGGCCGACACGCTCTGGAAACACCATATATTTT. The full variable domain, rest sourced from reference TRBV7-7 and TRBJ1-3, is GAGVSQSPRYKVTKRGQDVTLRCDPISSHATLYWYQQALGQGPEFLTYFNYEAQPDKSGLPSDRFSAERPEGSISTLTIQRTEQRDSAMYRCASGPTRSGNTIYFGEGSWLTVV.